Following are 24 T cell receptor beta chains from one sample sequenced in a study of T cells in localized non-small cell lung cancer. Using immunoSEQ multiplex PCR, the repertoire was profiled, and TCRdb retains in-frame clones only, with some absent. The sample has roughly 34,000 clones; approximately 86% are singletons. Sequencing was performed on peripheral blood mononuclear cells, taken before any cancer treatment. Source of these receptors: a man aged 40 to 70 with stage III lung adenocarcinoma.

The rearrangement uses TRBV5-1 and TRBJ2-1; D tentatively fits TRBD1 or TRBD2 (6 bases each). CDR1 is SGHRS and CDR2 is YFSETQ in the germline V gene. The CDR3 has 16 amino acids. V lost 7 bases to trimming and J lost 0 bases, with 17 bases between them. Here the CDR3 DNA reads TGCGCCAGCGGGGGTAAGGGGGGCCCCTCCTACAATGAGCAGTTCTTC. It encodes CASGGKGGPSYNEQFF.

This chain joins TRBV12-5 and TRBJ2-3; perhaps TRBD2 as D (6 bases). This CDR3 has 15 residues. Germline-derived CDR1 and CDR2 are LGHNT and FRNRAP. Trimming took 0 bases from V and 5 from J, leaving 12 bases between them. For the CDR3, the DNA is TGTGCTAGTGGTTTGGTACGTGGGCGGGGAGATACGCAGTATTTT. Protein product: CASGLVRGRGDTQYF.

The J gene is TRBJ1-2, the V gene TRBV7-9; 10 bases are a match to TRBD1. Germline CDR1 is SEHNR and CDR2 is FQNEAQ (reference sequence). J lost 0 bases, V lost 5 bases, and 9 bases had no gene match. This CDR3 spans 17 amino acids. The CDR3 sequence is CASSPGQGELTNYGYTF. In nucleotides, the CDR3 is TGTGCCAGCAGCCCCGGACAGGGGGAGCTCACTAACTATGGCTACACCTTC.

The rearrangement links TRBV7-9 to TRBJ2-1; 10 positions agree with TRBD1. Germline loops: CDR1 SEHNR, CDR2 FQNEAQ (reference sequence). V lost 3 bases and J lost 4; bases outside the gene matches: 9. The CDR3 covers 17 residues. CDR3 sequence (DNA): TGTGCCAGCAGCTTTTCGATAGGGGGACAGGGGTACAATGAGCAGTTCTTC. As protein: CASSFSIGGQGYNEQFF.

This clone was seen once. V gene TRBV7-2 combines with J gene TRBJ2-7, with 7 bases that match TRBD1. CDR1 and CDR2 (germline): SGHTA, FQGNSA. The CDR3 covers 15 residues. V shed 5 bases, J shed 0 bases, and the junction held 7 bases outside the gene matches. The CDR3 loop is CASSISGQSSYEQYF. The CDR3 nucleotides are TGTGCCAGCAGCATCTCGGGACAGAGCTCCTACGAGCAGTACTTC.

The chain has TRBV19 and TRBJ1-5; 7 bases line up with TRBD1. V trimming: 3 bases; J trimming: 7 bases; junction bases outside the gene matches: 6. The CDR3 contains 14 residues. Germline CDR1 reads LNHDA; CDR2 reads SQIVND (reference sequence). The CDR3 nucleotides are TGTGCCAGTAGTATCGGCAGGGGACAGCAGCCCCAGCATTTT. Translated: CASSIGRGQQPQHF.

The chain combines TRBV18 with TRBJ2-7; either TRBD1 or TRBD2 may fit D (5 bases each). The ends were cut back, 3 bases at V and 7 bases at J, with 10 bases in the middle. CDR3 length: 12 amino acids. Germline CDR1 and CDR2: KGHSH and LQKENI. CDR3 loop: CASSPLGEEQYF. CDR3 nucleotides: TGTGCCAGCTCACCCCTGGGGGAGGAGCAGTACTTC.

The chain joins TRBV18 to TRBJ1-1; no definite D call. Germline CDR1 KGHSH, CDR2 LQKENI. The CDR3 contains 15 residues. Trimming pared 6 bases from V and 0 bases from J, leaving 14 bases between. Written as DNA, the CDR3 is TGTGCCAGCTCCCCAGAGCTGTCCATGAACACTGAAGCTTTCTTT. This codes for CASSPELSMNTEAFF. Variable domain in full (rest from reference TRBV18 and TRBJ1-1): NAGVMQNPRHLVRRRGQEARLRCSPMKGHSHVYWYRQLPEEGLKFMVYLQKENIIDESGMPKERFSAEFPKEGPSILRIQQVVRGDSAAYFCASSPELSMNTEAFFGQGTRLTVV.

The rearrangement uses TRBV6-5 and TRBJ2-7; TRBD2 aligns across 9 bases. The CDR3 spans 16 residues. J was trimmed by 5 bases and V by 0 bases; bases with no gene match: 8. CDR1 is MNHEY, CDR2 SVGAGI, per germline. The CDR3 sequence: CASSYSGYSGGHEQYF. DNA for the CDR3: TGTGCCAGCAGTTACTCGGGGTATAGCGGGGGACACGAGCAGTACTTC.

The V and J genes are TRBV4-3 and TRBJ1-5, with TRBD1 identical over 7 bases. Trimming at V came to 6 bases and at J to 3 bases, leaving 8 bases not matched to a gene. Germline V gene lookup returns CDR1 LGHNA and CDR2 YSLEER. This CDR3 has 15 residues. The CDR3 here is CASSTGTDNNQPQHF. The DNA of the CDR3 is TGCGCCAGCAGTACCGGGACAGACAACAATCAGCCCCAGCATTTT.

The CDR3: CASSVEGGTNYGYTF. Here the CDR3 DNA reads TGTGCCAGCAGCGTAGAGGGGGGTACTAACTATGGCTACACCTTC. This chain links TRBV9 with TRBJ1-2, with D tentatively TRBD1 (6 bases). Trimming pared 0 bases from V and 0 bases from J, leaving 9 bases between. Germline CDR1 reads SGDLS; CDR2 reads YYNGEE. This CDR3 is built from 15 residues.

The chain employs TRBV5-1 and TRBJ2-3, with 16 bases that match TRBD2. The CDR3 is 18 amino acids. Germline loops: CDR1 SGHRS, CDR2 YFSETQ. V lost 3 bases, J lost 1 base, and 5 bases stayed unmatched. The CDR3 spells CASSSPGLAGGRTDTQYF. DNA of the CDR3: TGCGCCAGCAGCTCGCCGGGACTAGCGGGGGGGCGCACAGATACGCAGTATTTT.

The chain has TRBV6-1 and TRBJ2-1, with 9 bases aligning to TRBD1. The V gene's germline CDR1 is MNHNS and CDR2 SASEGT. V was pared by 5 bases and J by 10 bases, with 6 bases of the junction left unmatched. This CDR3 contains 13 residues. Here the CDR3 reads CASSKLGQGEQFF. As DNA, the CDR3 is TGTGCCAGCAGTAAACTGGGACAGGGCGAGCAGTTCTTC.

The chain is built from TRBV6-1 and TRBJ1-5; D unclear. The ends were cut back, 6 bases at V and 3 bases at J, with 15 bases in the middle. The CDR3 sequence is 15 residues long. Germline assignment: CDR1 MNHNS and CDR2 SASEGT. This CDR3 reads CASRDQRLNNQPQHF. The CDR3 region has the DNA TGTGCCAGCAGGGACCAACGGCTCAACAATCAGCCCCAGCATTTT.

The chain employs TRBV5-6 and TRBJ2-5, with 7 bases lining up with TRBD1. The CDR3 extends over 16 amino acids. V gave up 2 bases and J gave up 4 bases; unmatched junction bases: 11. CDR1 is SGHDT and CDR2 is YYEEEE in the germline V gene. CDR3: CASSFQGVAWGETQYF. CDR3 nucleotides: TGTGCCAGCAGCTTTCAGGGGGTTGCGTGGGGAGAGACCCAGTACTTC.

The CDR3 is CASSQWGTYEQYF. The CDR3 DNA is TGCGCCAGCAGCCAATGGGGGACCTACGAGCAGTACTTC. This rearrangement joins TRBV4-3 to TRBJ2-7, with D tentatively TRBD1 or TRBD2 (5 bases each). This CDR3 contains 13 residues. V was trimmed by 2 bases and J by 2 bases, leaving 7 bases between them. From germline, CDR1 is LGHNA and CDR2 YSLEER.

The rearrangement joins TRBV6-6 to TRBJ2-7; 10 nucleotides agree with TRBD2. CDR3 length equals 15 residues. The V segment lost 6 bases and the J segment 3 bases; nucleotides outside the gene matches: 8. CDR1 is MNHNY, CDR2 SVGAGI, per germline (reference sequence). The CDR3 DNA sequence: TGTGCCAGCAGATCGACACTAGCGGGAAGCTACGAGCAGTACTTC. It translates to CASRSTLAGSYEQYF.

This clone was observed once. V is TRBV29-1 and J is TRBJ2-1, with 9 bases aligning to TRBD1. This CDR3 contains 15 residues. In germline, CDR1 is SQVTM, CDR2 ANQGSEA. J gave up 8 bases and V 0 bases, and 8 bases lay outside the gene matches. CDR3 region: CSVEDRTGVYDEQFF. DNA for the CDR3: TGCAGCGTTGAAGATCGGACAGGGGTGTATGATGAGCAGTTCTTC.

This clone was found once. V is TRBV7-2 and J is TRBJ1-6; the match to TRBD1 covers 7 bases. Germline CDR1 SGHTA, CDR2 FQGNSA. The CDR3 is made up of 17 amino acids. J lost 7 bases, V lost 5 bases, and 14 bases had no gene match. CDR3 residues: CASSPLTGSGFNSPLHF. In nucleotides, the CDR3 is TGTGCCAGCAGCCCTCTGACAGGGAGCGGTTTCAATTCACCCCTCCACTTT.

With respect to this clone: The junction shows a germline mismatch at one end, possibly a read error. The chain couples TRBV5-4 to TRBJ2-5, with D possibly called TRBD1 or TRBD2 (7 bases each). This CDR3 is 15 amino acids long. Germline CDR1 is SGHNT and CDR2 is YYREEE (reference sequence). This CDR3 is CASGLVQGGGETQYF. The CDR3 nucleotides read TGTGCCAGCGGCTTGGTTCAGGGGGGAGGGGAGACCCAGTACTTC.

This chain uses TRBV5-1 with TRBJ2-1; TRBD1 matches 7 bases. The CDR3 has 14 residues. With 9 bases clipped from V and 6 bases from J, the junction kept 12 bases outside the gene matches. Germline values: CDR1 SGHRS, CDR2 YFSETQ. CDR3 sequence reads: CANRPGQLVNEQFF. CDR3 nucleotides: TGCGCCAACCGACCGGGACAGTTAGTCAATGAGCAGTTCTTC.

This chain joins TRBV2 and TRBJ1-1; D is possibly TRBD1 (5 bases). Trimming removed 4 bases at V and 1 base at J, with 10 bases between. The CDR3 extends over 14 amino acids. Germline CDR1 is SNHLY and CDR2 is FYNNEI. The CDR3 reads CASSVQGPNTEAFF. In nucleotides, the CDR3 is TGTGCCAGCAGTGTTCAGGGACCGAACACTGAAGCTTTCTTT.

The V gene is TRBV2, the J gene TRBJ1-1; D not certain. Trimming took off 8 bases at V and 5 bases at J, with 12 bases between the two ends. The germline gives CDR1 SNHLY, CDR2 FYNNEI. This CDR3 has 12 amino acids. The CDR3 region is CASVLGWTEAFF. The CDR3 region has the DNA TGTGCCAGCGTTCTGGGGTGGACTGAAGCTTTCTTT.

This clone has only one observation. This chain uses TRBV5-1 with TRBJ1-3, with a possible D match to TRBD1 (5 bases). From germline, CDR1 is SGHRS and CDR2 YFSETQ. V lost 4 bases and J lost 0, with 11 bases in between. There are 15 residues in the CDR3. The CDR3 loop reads CASSPGRNSGNTIYF. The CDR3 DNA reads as TGCGCCAGCAGCCCGGGACGGAACTCTGGAAACACCATATATTTT.